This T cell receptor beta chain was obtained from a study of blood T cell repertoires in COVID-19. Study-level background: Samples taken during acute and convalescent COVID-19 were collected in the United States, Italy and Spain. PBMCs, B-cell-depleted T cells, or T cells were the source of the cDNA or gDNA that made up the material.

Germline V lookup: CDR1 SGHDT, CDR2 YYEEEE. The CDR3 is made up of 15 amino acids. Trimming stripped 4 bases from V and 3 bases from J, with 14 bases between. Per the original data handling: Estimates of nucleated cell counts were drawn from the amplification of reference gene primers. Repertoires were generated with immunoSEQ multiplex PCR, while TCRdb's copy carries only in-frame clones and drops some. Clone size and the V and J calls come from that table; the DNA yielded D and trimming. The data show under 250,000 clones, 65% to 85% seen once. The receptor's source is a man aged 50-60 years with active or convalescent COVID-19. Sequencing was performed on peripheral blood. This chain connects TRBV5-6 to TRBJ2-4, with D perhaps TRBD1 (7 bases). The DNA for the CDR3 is TGTGCCAGCAGCGCGCTCAGGGGGGACAAAAACATTCAGTACTTC. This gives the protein CASSALRGDKNIQYF. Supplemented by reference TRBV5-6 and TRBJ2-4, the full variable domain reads DAGVTQSPTHLIKTRGQQVTLRCSPKSGHDTVSWYQQALGQGPQFIFQYYEEEERQRGNFPDRFSGHQFPNYSSELNVNALLLGDSALYLCASSALRGDKNIQYFGAGTRLSVL.